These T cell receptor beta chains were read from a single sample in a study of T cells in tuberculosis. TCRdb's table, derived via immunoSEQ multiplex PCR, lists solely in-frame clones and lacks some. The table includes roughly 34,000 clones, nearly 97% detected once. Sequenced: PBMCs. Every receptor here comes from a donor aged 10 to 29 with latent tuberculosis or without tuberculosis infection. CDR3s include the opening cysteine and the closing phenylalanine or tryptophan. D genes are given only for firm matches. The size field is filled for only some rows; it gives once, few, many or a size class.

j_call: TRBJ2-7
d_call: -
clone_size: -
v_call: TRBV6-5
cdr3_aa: CASSYAGRYEQYF
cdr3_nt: TGTGCCAGCAGTTACGCAGGGCGCTACGAGCAGTACTTC

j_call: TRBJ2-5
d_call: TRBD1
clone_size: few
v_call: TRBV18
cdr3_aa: CASSLPRTGGQETQYF
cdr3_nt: TGTGCCAGCTCCCTCCCGCGGACAGGGGGCCAAGAGACCCAGTACTTC

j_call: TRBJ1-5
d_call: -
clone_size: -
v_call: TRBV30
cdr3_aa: CAWSLTVSNQPQHF
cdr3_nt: TGTGCCTGGAGTCTGACTGTTAGCAATCAGCCCCAGCATTTT

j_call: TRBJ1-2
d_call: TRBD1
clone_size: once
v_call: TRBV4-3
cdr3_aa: CASSHQDRDWDYGYTF
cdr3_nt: TGCGCCAGCAGCCACCAAGACAGGGATTGGGACTATGGCTACACCTTC

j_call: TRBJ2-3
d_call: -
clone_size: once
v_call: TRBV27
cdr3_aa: CASSSNTDTQYF
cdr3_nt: TGTGCCAGCAGTTCCAACACAGATACGCAGTATTTT

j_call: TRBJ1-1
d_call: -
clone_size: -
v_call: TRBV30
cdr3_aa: CAWSLRGGQPNTEAFF
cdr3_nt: TGTGCCTGGAGTTTAAGGGGGGGCCAGCCGAACACTGAAGCTTTCTTT

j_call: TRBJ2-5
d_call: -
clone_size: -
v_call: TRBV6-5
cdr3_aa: CASSDEHATEAQYF
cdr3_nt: TGTGCCAGCAGCGACGAGCACGCTACCGAGGCCCAGTACTTC

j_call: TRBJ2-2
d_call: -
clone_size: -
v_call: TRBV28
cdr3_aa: CASSWSLGELFF
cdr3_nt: TGTGCCAGCAGTTGGAGTTTGGGGGAGCTGTTTTTT

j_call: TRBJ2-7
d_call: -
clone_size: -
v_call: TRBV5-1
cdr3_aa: CASSLGGAEQYF
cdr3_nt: TGCGCCAGCAGCTTAGGGGGGGCCGAGCAGTACTTC

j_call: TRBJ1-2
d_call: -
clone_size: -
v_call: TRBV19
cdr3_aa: CASSTDGLYGYTF
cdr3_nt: TGTGCCAGTAGTACCGACGGACTCTATGGCTACACCTTC

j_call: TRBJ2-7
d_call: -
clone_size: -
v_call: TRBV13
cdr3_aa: CASSSSPSPGYEQYF
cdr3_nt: TGTGCCAGCAGCTCCTCTCCATCCCCCGGCTACGAGCAGTACTTC

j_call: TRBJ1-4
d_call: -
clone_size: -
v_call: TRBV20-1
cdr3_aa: CSARNEKLFF
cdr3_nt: TGCAGTGCCCGTAATGAAAAACTGTTTTTT

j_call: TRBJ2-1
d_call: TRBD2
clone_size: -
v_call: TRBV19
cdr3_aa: CASKRGSSYNEQFF
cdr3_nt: TGTGCCAGTAAACGCGGGAGCTCCTACAATGAGCAGTTCTTC

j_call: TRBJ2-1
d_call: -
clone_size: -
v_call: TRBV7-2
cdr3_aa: CASSLQQGGNEQFF
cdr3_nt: TGTGCCAGCAGTCTTCAACAGGGTGGGAATGAGCAGTTCTTC

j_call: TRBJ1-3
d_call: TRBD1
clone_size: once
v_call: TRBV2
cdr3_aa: CASSGQGPPGNTIYF
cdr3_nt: TGTGCCAGCAGTGGACAGGGGCCCCCTGGAAACACCATATATTTT

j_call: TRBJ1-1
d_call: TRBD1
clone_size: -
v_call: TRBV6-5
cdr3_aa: CASRLNRGTEAFF
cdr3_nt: TGTGCCAGCAGGCTGAACAGGGGTACTGAAGCTTTCTTT

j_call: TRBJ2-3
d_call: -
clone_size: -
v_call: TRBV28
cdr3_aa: CASSLRAKFPSTDTQYF
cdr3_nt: TGTGCCAGCAGTTTAAGAGCGAAATTTCCTAGCACAGATACGCAGTATTTT

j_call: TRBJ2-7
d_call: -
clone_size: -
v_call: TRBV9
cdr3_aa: CASSANPANEQYF
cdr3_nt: TGTGCCAGCAGTGCTAACCCAGCGAACGAGCAGTACTTC

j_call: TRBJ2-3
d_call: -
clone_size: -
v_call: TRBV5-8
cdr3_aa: CASSLGHATDTQYF
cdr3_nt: TGTGCCAGCAGCTTGGGGCACGCCACAGATACGCAGTATTTT

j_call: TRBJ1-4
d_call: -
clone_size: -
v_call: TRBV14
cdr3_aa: CASSQGQEKLFF
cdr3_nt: TGTGCCAGCAGCCAAGGACAGGAAAAACTGTTTTTT

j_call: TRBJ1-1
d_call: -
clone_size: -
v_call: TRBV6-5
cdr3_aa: CASSYTAEGTEAFF
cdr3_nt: TGTGCCAGCAGTTACACCGCGGAAGGCACTGAAGCTTTCTTT

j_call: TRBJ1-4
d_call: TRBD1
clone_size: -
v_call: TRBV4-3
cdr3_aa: CASSQGALQGAGEKLFF
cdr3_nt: TGCGCCAGCAGCCAAGGGGCATTACAGGGGGCAGGGGAAAAACTGTTTTTT

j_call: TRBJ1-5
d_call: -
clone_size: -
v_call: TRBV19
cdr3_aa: CASSTGTRGVGQPQHF
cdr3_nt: TGTGCCAGTAGTACCGGGACACGGGGGGTCGGTCAGCCCCAGCATTTT

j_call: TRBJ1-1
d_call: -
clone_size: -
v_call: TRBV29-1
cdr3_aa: CSVEDSTEAFF
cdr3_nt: TGCAGCGTTGAAGACAGCACTGAAGCTTTCTTT

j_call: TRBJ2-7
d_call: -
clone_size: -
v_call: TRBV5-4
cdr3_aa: CATRAGKREQYF
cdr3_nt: TGTGCCACGCGGGCGGGTAAACGCGAGCAGTACTTC

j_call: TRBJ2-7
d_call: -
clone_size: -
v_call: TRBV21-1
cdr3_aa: CASSTSDRTDSYEQYF
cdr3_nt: TGTGCCAGCAGCACCTCTGACAGGACCGACTCCTACGAGCAGTACTTC

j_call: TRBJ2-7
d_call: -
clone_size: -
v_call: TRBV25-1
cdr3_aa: CASSEERAGGSYEQYF
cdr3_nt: TGTGCCAGCAGTGAAGAAAGGGCAGGGGGGTCCTACGAGCAGTACTTC

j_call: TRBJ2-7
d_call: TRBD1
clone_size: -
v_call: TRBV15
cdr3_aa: CATSRETGFSYEQYF
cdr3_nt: TGTGCCACCAGCAGAGAGACAGGGTTCTCGTACGAGCAGTACTTC

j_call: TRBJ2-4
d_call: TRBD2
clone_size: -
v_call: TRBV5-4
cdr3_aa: CASSQFGTNKNIQYF
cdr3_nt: TGTGCCAGCAGCCAGTTTGGGACTAACAAAAACATTCAGTACTTC

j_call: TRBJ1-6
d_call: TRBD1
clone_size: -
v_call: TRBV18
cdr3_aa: CASSPTFGTGGGGNSPLHF
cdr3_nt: TGTGCCAGCTCACCGACCTTTGGGACAGGGGGCGGTGGGAATTCACCCCTCCACTTT

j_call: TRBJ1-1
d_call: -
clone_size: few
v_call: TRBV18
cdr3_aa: CASSSYRDDTEAFF
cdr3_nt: TGTGCCAGCTCAAGTTACAGGGACGACACTGAAGCTTTCTTT

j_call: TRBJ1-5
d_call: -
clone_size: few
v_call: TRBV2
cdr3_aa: CASSPRRDSNQPQHF
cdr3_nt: TGTGCCAGCAGTCCCCGACGGGATAGCAATCAGCCCCAGCATTTT

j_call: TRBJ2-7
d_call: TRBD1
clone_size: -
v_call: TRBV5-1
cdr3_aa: CASSLGQGANEQYF
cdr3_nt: TGCGCCAGCAGCTTGGGACAGGGTGCTAACGAGCAGTACTTC

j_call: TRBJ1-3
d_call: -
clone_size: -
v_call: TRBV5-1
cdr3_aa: CASSFGGVSGNTIYF
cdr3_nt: TGCGCCAGCAGCTTTGGCGGAGTCTCTGGAAACACCATATATTTT

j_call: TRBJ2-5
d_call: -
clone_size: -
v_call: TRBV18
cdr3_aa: CASSPHTGYEETQYF
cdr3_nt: TGTGCCAGCTCACCCCACACAGGGTACGAAGAGACCCAGTACTTC

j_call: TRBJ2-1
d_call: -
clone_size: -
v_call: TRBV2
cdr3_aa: CASKEGAPKNEQFF
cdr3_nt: TGTGCCAGCAAGGAGGGAGCCCCGAAGAATGAGCAGTTCTTC

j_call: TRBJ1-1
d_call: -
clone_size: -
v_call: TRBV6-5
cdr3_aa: CASSYLGTGMNTEAFF
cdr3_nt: TGTGCCAGCAGTTACCTAGGAACAGGGATGAACACTGAAGCTTTCTTT

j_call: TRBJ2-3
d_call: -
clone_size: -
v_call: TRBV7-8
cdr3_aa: CASTAGTTDTQYF
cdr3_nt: TGTGCCTCCACGGCGGGAACAACAGATACGCAGTATTTT

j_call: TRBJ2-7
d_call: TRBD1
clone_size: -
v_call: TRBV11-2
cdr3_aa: CASSARDSSYEQYF
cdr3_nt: TGTGCCAGCAGCGCACGGGACAGCTCCTACGAGCAGTACTTC

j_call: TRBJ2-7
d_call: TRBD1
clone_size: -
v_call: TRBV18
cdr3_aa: CASSPPGQVYEQYF
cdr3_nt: TGTGCCAGCTCACCACCCGGACAGGTCTACGAGCAGTACTTC

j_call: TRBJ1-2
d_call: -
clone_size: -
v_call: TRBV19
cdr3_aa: CASSIGASWDYGYTF
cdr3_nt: TGTGCCAGTAGTATAGGGGCATCGTGGGACTATGGCTACACCTTC

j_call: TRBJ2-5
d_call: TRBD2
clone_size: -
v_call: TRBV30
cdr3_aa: CAWNRWASGTETQYF
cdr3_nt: TGTGCCTGGAACCGGTGGGCTAGCGGGACAGAGACCCAGTACTTC

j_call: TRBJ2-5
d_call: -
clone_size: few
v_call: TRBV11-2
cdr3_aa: CASSFTRQETQYF
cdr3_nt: TGTGCCAGCAGCTTTACTAGGCAAGAGACCCAGTACTTC

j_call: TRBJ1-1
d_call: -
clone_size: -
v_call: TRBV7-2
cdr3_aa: CASSSAGTLEAFF
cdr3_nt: TGTGCCAGCAGCTCAGCCGGGACACTTGAAGCTTTCTTT

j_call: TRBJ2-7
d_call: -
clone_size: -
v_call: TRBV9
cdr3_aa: CASSVDGTYEQYF
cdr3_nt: TGTGCCAGCAGCGTAGATGGCACCTACGAGCAGTACTTC

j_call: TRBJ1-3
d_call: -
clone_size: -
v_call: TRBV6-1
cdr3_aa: CASSEFRGLGNTIYF
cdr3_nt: TGTGCCAGCAGTGAATTCAGGGGATTAGGAAACACCATATATTTT

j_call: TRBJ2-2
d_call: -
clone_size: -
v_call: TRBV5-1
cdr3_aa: CASRSGRGTGELFF
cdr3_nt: TGCGCCAGCAGGTCCGGAAGAGGCACCGGGGAGCTGTTTTTT

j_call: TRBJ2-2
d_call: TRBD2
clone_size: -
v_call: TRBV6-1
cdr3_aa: CASSGGLAGGPYTGELFF
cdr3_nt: TGTGCCAGCAGTGGAGGACTAGCGGGGGGCCCTTACACCGGGGAGCTGTTTTTT

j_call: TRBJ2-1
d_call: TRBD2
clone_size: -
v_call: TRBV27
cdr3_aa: CASSPLLTSGGRNEQFF
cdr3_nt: TGTGCCAGCAGTCCCCTCTTAACTAGCGGGGGAAGAAATGAGCAGTTCTTC

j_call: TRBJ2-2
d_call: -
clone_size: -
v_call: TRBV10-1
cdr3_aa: CASSESTGFTGELFF
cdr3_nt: TGCGCCAGCAGTGAGTCGACGGGGTTCACCGGGGAGCTGTTTTTT

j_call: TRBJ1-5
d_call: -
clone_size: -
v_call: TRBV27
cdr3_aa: CASSFLNQPQHF
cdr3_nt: TGTGCCAGCAGTTTCTTAAATCAGCCCCAGCATTTT

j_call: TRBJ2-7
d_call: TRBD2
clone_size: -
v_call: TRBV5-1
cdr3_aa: CASSVTGTSAAYEQYF
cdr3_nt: TGCGCCAGCAGCGTGACCGGGACTAGCGCAGCCTACGAGCAGTACTTC

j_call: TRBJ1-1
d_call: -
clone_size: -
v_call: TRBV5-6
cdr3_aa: CASSLAADFNTEAFF
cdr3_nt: TGTGCCAGCAGCTTGGCGGCGGATTTTAACACTGAAGCTTTCTTT

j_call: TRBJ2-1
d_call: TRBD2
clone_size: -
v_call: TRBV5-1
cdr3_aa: CASSSLAASSYNEQFF
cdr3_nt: TGCGCCAGCAGCTCACTAGCGGCTAGCTCCTACAATGAGCAGTTCTTC

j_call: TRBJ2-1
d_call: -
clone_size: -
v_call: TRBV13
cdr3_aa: CASSDPGLTYNEQFF
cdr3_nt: TGTGCCAGCAGCGACCCTGGACTTACATACAATGAGCAGTTCTTC

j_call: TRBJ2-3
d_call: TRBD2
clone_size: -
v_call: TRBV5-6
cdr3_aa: CASSLLTSGGRKDTQYF
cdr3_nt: TGTGCCAGCAGCTTATTGACTAGCGGGGGCCGGAAGGATACGCAGTATTTT

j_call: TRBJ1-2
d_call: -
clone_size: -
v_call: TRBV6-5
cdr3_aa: CASSIQVFGGYTF
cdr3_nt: TGTGCCAGCAGCATACAGGTTTTTGGTGGCTACACCTTC

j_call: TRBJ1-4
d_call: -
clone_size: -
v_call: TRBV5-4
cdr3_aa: CASSRISRGVEKLFF
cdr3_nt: TGTGCCAGCAGCCGTATCTCCAGGGGAGTTGAAAAACTGTTTTTT

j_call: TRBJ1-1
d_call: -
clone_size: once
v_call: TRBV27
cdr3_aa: CASTPGVAGLTEAFF
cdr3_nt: TGTGCCAGCACTCCGGGGGTTGCAGGACTAACTGAAGCTTTCTTT